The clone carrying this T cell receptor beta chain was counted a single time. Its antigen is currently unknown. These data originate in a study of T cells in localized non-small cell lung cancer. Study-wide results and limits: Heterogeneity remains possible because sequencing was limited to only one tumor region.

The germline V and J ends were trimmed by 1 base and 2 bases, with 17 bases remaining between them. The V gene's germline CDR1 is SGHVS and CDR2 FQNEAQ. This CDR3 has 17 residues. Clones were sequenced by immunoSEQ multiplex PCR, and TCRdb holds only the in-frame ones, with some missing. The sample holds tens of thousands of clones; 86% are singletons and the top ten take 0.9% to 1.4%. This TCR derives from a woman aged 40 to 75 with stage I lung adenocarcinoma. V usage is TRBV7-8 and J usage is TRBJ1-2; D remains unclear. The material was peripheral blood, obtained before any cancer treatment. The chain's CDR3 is CASSLVIFPSENYGYTF. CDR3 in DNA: TGTGCCAGCAGCTTAGTTATCTTCCCGTCGGAAAACTATGGCTACACCTTC.